The present T cell receptor beta chain was sequenced within a study of T cell responses to AZD1222 COVID-19 vaccine. Sequencing used immunoSEQ multiplex PCR; TCRdb keeps in-frame clones, though not all of them. The repertoire holds 150,000 or so clones, with roughly nine tenths as singletons. The CDR3 length is 13 residues. V lost 0 bases to trimming and J lost 3 bases, with 5 bases between them. The germline V gene encodes CDR1 LGHDT and CDR2 YNNKEL (reference sequence). The genes are TRBV3-1 (or the pseudogene TRBV3-2) and TRBJ1-2; D not certain. The clonotype originates from an adult in good health. The sample here was peripheral blood, taken on day 0 of AZD1222 vaccination. CDR3 region: CASSQDSDYGYTF. CDR3 sequence (DNA): TGTGCCAGCAGCCAAGATTCGGACTATGGCTACACCTTC.